Shown below are 8 T cell receptor beta chains from a single sample sequenced in a study of synovial regulatory T cells in juvenile arthritis. Sequencing used immunoSEQ multiplex PCR; TCRdb keeps in-frame clones, though not all of them. Its clone listing holds over 9,000 clones. Input material: Treg cells from blood. The sample's subset: remaining (HLA-DR-negative) circulating blood Treg cells. Source of these receptors: a donor aged 2-30 years with juvenile idiopathic arthritis.

V and J are TRBV11-3 and TRBJ2-1; TCRdb proposes TRBD2, but this gene call is untestable without DNA. Germline CDR1 is SGHNT and CDR2 is YENEEA. This CDR3 is built from 17 residues. The DNA is unrecorded. CDR3 amino acids: CASSLSSGLATYNEQFF.

V gene TRBV5-4 combines with J gene TRBJ1-4. In germline, CDR1 is SGHNT, CDR2 YYREEE (reference sequence). This CDR3 spans 13 amino acids. No DNA is given. CDR3 sequence reads: CASSLDNLEKLFF.

This chain links TRBV7-3 with TRBJ2-7; TCRdb outputs TRBD1, but without DNA this stays unchecked. This CDR3 region has 13 residues. No DNA is listed. The V gene's germline CDR1 is SGHTA and CDR2 FQGTGA. The CDR3 spells CASSLGHPYEQYF.

The V call is TRBV2, the J call TRBJ2-5. The CDR3 is 16 amino acids. DNA is not on record. Germline lookup yields CDR1 SNHLY and CDR2 FYNNEI. The CDR3 protein is CASSLRRGALQETQYF.

The chain is built from TRBV28 and TRBJ1-5. CDR1 and CDR2 (germline): MDHEN, SYDVKM. The CDR3 spans 14 residues. The record lacks a DNA sequence. This chain's CDR3 is CASSYEYRNQPQHF.

The rearrangement uses TRBV7-2 and TRBJ2-7. This CDR3 has 13 residues. The coding DNA is unavailable. Germline CDR1 SGHTA, CDR2 FQGNSA. Here the CDR3 reads CASRLVYPLEQYF.

The rearrangement uses TRBV5-1 and TRBJ1-5. CDR1 is SGHRS and CDR2 is YFSETQ in the germline V gene. The CDR3 sequence is 16 residues long. Only the protein is available. The CDR3 sequence: CASSLGVQGGNQPQHF.

This chain uses TRBV4-1 with TRBJ2-3; TCRdb calls TRBD2, which cannot be checked without DNA. The CDR3 is 17 amino acids. Nucleotide data are not available. Looked up from germline, CDR1 is MGHRA and CDR2 is YSYEKL. The CDR3 protein is CASSQAGRGHSTDTQYF.